This TCR beta chain was captured by sequencing in a study of blood T cells in healthy people across ages. On this clonotype: Its target is not known.

Study conclusions and caveats: Long-lived and aged donors differed, with more naive CD4+ cells and higher diversity in the long-lived. A roughly linear fall in TCR beta diversity per million T cells was seen with increasing age.

Each sample used at least 6 million PBMCs. Then a second PCR, running roughly 7 to 11 cycles, was carried out with a sample-barcoded 5' primer and a J-beta primer mix. Using its own MiXCR run on the 5' RACE reads, TCRdb lists one record per CDR3 protein. The table lists 270,000 or so distinct CDR3 sequences, roughly 26% of them singletons. V was clipped by 8 bases and J by 5 bases, with 18 bases between them. This CDR3 is 14 amino acids long. The V gene's germline CDR1 is ENHRY and CDR2 SYGVKD. The chain has TRBV10-3 and TRBJ1-2, with D uncertain. This receptor was taken from a woman between 65 and 79 years old in good health. The sample was blood. The CDR3 loop reads CAISPDEVGYGYTF. CDR3 nucleotide sequence: TGTGCCATCTCCCCTGACGAGGTCGGATATGGCTACACCTTC.